This note documents a single T cell receptor beta chain sequence. This entry comes from a study of blood T cell repertoires in COVID-19. For the study at large: Spain, Italy and the United States supplied samples that represented acute and convalescent COVID-19. In each case, the material was cDNA or gDNA derived from T cells, B-cell-depleted T cells, or PBMCs.

The authors' processing: Reference gene primer amplification gave estimated nucleated cell counts. Method: immunoSEQ multiplex PCR; TCRdb's copy keeps in-frame clones and lacks some. V and J calls and clone size are as listed in that table; D and trimming were resolved from the DNA. The top ten clones hold roughly 1.1% of a sample with about 330,000 clones, more than 70% of them seen once. Germline CDR1 and CDR2: LNHNV and YYDKDF (reference sequence). The CDR3 consists of 15 residues. Trimming removed 5 bases from V and 1 base from J, with 14 bases in between. The V gene is TRBV15, the J gene TRBJ1-1, with D maybe TRBD1 (6 bases). This TCR was recovered from a woman aged 45-60 years with acute or convalescent COVID-19. The sequencing sample was made of peripheral blood. The CDR3 sequence: CATSGIGGGNTEAFF. In nucleotides, the CDR3 is TGTGCCACCAGCGGAATAGGGGGGGGGAACACTGAAGCTTTCTTT.